The rows below give T cell receptor beta chains drawn from one sample of a study of blood T cell repertoires in COVID-19. This table comes from immunoSEQ multiplex PCR, and its TCRdb copy is limited to in-frame clones, with some not included. Of about 200,000 clones listed, over 75% are singletons. The sequenced sample was peripheral blood. The source is a human donor in a cohort sampled during active COVID-19. The CDR3 runs from the conserved cysteine through the conserved F or W. A D gene is named only where the DNA matches it firmly. The listing skips clone size in some rows; elsewhere it reads once, few, many or a size class.

clone size,V gene,J gene,D gene,CDR3 protein,CDR3 DNA
.,TRBV13,TRBJ2-1,TRBD2,CASSLGRDYLNEQFF,TGTGCCAGCAGCTTAGGCCGGGACTACCTCAATGAGCAGTTCTTC
many,TRBV7-8,TRBJ2-7,.,CASSLGYGSGSYEQYF,TGTGCCAGCAGCTTAGGATATGGGAGTGGCTCCTACGAGCAGTACTTC
.,TRBV29-1,TRBJ2-1,TRBD2,CSVLEPGKRESVEQFF,TGCAGCGTTTTAGAGCCGGGAAAGCGGGAGTCGGTTGAGCAGTTCTTC
.,TRBV10-3,TRBJ2-7,TRBD1,CAIRGQVIDEQYF,TGTGCCATCAGGGGACAGGTGATAGACGAGCAGTACTTC
.,TRBV9,TRBJ1-1,TRBD1,CASSLGTGNTEAFF,TGTGCCAGCAGCCTAGGGACAGGGAACACTGAAGCTTTCTTT
few,TRBV7-9,TRBJ1-1,.,CASTPSRGNTEAFF,TGTGCCAGCACCCCCTCCAGGGGTAACACTGAAGCTTTCTTT
.,TRBV11-3,TRBJ2-1,TRBD2,CASSLDRGGPSSYNEQFF,TGTGCCAGCAGCTTAGATCGGGGGGGACCTAGCTCCTACAATGAGCAGTTCTTC
.,TRBV3-1/TRBV3-2,TRBJ2-5,.,CASSQVSSTRETQYF,TGTGCCAGCAGCCAGGTGTCTAGCACTAGAGAGACCCAGTACTTC
many,TRBV5-1,TRBJ1-5,TRBD1,CASSLGTVSNQPQHF,TGCGCCAGCAGCTTAGGGACAGTTAGCAATCAGCCCCAGCATTTT
few,TRBV7-9,TRBJ2-7,TRBD2,CASSYPPGTSGRVKDEQYF,TGTGCCAGCAGCTACCCCCCGGGGACTAGCGGGAGAGTGAAGGACGAGCAGTACTTC
.,TRBV30,TRBJ2-2,TRBD2,CAWSWDSGGLNTGELFF,TGTGCCTGGAGTTGGGATAGCGGGGGCCTGAACACCGGGGAGCTGTTTTTT
.,TRBV19,TRBJ2-3,TRBD2,CASSIAGGGRSDTQYF,TGTGCCAGTAGTATCGCTGGGGGCGGGAGGTCGGATACGCAGTATTTT
.,TRBV5-4,TRBJ1-1,.,CASSLAGGRANTEAFF,TGTGCCAGCAGCTTGGCCGGTGGCAGGGCCAACACTGAAGCTTTCTTT
.,TRBV7-2,TRBJ2-5,TRBD2,CASLAGNQETQYF,TGTGCCTCACTAGCGGGGAACCAAGAGACCCAGTACTTC
.,TRBV30,TRBJ1-2,TRBD1,CACSGQGNYGYTF,TGTGCCTGCTCCGGACAGGGAAACTATGGCTACACCTTC
once,TRBV21-1,TRBJ2-7,.,CASSKAQGTGMTYEQYF,TGTGCCAGCAGCAAAGCGCAAGGGACAGGGATGACCTACGAGCAGTACTTC
.,TRBV5-1,TRBJ2-1,TRBD2,CASSQLGGRGVDEQFF,TGCGCCAGCAGCCAACTCGGCGGGCGGGGGGTCGATGAGCAGTTCTTC
.,TRBV5-4,TRBJ2-5,.,CASSFSRGQETQYF,TGTGCCAGCAGCTTCAGTCGCGGTCAAGAGACCCAGTACTTC
few,TRBV11-3,TRBJ2-3,.,CASSSKQQGWDTQYF,TGTGCCAGCAGCTCAAAACAACAGGGTTGGGATACGCAGTATTTT
.,TRBV30,TRBJ2-5,.,CAWKPGAQETQYF,TGTGCCTGGAAGCCAGGGGCACAAGAGACCCAGTACTTC
.,TRBV29-1,TRBJ2-7,.,CSVAAGTSGTRGEYF,.
.,TRBV19,TRBJ2-7,.,CASSIELGTSIKEYF,TGTGCCAGTAGTATAGAATTGGGGACATCCATCAAGGAGTACTTC
.,TRBV19,TRBJ1-5,.,CASSIGGVSNQPQHF,TGTGCCAGTAGTATTGGGGGGGTTAGCAATCAGCCCCAGCATTTT